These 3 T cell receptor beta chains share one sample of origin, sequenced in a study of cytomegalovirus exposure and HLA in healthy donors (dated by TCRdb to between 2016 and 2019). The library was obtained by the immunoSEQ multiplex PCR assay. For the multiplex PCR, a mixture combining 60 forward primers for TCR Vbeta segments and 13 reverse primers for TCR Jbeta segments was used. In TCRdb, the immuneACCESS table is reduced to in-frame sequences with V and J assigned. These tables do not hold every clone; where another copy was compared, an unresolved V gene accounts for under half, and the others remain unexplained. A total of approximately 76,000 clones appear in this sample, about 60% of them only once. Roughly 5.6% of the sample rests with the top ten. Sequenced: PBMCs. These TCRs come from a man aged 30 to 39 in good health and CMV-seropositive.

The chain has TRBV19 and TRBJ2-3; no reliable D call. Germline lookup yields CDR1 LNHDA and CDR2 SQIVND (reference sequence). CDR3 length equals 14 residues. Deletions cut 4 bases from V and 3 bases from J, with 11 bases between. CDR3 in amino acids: CASSRQFTTDTQYF. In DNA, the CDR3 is TGTGCCAGTAGTAGGCAATTTACAACAGATACGCAGTATTTT.

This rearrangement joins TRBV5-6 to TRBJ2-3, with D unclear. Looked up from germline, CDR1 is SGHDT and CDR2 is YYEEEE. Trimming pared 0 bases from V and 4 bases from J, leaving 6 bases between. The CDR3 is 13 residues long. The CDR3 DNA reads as TGTGCCAGCAGCTTGGGGTCGGCAGATACGCAGTATTTT. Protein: CASSLGSADTQYF.

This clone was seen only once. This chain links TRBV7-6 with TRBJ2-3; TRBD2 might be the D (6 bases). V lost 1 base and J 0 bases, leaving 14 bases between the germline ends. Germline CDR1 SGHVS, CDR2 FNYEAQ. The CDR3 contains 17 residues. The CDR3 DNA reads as TGTGCCAGCAGCTTAGAATTTAGCGGAGATAGCACAGATACGCAGTATTTT. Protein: CASSLEFSGDSTDTQYF.